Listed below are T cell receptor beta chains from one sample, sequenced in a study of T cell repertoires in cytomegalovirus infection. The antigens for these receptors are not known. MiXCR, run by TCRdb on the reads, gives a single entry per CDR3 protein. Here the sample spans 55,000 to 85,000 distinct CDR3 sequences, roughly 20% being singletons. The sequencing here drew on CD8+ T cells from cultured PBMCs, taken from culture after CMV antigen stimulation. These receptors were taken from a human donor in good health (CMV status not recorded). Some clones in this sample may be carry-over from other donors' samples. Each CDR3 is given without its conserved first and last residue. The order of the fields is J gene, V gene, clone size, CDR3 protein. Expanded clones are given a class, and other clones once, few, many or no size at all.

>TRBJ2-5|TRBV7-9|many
ASSLALGLYQETQY
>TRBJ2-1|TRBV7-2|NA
ASSLGPSGGAWGCNEQL
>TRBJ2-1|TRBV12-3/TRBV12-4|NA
ASSLRAGAYNEQF
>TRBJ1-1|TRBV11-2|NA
ASSLEAPRWGTEAF
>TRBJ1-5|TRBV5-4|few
ASSDAGAGNQPQH
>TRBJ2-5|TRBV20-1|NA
SAQLRGGRETQY
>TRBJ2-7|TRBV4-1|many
ASSQGSDRTTYEQY
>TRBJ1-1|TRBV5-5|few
ASSLVSRVSEAF
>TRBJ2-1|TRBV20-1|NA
SASGALESLYNEQF
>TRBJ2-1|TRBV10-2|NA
ASTGTHNEQF
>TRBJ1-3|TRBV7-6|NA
ASSQGQAFSGNTIY
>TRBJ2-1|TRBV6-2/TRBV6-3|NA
ASTSGSGYNEQF
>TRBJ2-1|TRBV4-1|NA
ASSQGYNEQF
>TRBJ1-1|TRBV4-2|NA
ASSGRDRKMNTEAF
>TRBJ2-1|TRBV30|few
AWRRYSSYNEQF
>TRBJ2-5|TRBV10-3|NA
AISEEGFETQY
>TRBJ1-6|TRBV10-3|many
AISLGQPSPLH
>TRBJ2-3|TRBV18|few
ASSLLADTQY
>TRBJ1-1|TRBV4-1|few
ASSLDPGRDTEAF
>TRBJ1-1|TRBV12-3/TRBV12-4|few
ASSLGGVGVNTEAF
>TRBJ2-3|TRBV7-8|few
ASSLGPRDTQY
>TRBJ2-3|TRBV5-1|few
ASSLTAPSTDTQY
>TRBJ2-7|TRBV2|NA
ASSEATSYEQY
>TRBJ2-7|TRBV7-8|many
ASSFDRGLYEQY
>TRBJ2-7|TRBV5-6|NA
ASSLGRQLSYEQY
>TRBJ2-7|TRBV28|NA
ASSLSNFGEQY
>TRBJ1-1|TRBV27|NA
ASSWATGGTEAF
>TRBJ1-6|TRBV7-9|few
ASSDDNSPLH
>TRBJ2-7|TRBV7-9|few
ASSLGENPASYEQY
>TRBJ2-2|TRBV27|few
ASSWGQAANTGELF
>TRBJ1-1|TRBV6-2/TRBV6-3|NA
ASTHRFGGRIDPSAEAF
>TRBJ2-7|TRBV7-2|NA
ASSAVMASSYEQY
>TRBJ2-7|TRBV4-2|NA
ASSQGPSSYEQY
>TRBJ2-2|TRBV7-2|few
ASSFPDSNWLNGELF
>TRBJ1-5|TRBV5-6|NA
ASSSGEGDQPQH
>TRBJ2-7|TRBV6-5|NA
ASSYAQNYEQY
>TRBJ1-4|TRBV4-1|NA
ASSQRTGGETTNEKLF